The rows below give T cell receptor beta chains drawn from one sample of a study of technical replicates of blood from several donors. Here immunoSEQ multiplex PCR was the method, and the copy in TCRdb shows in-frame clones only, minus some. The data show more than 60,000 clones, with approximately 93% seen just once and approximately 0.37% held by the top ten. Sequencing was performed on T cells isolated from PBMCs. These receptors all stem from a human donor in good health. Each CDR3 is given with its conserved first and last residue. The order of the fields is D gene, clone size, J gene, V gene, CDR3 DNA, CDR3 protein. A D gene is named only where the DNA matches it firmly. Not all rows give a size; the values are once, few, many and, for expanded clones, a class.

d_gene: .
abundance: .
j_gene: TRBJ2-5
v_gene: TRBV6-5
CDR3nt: TGTGCCAGCAGTTACTCTAGCGAAGAGACCCAGTACTTC
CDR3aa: CASSYSSEETQYF

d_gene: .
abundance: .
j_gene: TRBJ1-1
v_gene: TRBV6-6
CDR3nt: TGTGCCAGCAGCTTCTCCGGCGGCCCTGAAGCTTTCTTT
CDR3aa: CASSFSGGPEAFF

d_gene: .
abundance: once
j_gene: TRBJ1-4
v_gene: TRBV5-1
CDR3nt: TGCGCCAGCAGCTTGGATTGGAGCGAAAAACTGTTTTTT
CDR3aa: CASSLDWSEKLFF

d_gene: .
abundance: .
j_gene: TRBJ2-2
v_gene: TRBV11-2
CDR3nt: TGTGCCAGCAGCACAGACGGTGGCGTGAACACCGGGGAGCTGTTTTTT
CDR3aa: CASSTDGGVNTGELFF

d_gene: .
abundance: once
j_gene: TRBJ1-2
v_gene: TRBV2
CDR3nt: TGTGCCAGCAGTCTTGAGCCACTTGGGGCCTATGGCTACACCTTC
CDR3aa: CASSLEPLGAYGYTF

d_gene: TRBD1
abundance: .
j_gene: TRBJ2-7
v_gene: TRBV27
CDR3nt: TGTGCCAGCAGTTTATTTTCCAGGGGGTACTACGAGCAGTACTTC
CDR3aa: CASSLFSRGYYEQYF

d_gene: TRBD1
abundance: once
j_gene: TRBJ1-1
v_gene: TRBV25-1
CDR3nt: TGTGCCAGCAGTGTCCAGGGGGCCGCTTACAGAGCTTTCTTT
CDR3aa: CASSVQGAAYRAFF

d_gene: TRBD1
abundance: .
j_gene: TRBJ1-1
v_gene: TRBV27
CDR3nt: TGTGCCAGCAGTTTATGGGGGACAGGGGATAACACTGAAGCTTTCTTT
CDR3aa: CASSLWGTGDNTEAFF

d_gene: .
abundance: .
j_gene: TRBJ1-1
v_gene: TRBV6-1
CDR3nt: TGTGCCAGCAGTGAAGCGCGGGGCACTGAAGCTTTCTTT
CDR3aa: CASSEARGTEAFF

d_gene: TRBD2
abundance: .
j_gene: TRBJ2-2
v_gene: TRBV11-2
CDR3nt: TGTGCCAGCAGCCTTGCGGGGGAGGGCCTCACCGGGGAGCTGTTTTTT
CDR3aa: CASSLAGEGLTGELFF

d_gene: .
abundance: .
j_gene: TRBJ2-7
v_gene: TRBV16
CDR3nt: TGTGCCAGCAGCCAAGGGGGAGGCGAGCAGTACTTC
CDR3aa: CASSQGGGEQYF

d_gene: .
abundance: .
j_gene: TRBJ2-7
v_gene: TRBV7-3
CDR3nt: TGTGCCAGCAGCTTGGCGGGGGCGCTGGCGGACGAGCAGTACTTC
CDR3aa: CASSLAGALADEQYF

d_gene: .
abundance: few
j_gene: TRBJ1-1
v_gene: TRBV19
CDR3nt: TGTGCCAGTAGTCCGGGATCGGGTCAGGTAAAAGCTTTCTTT
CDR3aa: CASSPGSGQVKAFF

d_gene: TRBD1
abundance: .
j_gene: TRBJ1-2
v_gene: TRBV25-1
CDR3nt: TGTGCCAGCAGGGCGGCGGACAGGGTCTATGGCTACACCTTC
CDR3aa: CASRAADRVYGYTF

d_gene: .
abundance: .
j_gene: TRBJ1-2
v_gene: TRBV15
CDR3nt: TGTGCCACCAGCAGTTACAGATCCAGATATGGCTACACCTTC
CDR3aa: CATSSYRSRYGYTF

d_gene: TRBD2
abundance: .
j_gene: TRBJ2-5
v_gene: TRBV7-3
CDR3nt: TGTGCCAGCAGCCAGGGAGGGCCCAGAGAGACCCAGTACTTC
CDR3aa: CASSQGGPRETQYF

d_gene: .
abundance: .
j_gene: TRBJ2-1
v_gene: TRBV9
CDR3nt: TGTGCCAGCAGCGCCGGGGGAGATGAGCAGTTCTTC
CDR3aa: CASSAGGDEQFF

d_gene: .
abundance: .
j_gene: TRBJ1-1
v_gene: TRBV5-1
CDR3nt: TGCGCCAGCAGCTTGGTCTCGGGTAGCCGGAACACTGAAGCTTTCTTT
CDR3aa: CASSLVSGSRNTEAFF

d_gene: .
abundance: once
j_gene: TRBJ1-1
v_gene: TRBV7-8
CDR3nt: TGTGCCAGCAGCTCCGCAGGCCCCACCATGAACACTGAAGCTTTCTTT
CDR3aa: CASSSAGPTMNTEAFF

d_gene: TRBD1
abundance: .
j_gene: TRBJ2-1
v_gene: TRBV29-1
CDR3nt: TGCAGCGTTGAAGGGGACAGGGTACTAGATGAGCAGTTCTTC
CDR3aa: CSVEGDRVLDEQFF

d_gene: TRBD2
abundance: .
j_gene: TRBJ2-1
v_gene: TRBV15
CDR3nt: TGTGCCACCAGCAGAGATAGCGGGATAGGGCTCAATGAGCAGTTCTTC
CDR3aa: CATSRDSGIGLNEQFF

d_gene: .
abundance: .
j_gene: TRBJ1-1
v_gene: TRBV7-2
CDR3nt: TGTGCCAGCAGCTCCATCCGGGACACTGAAGCTTTCTTT
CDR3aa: CASSSIRDTEAFF

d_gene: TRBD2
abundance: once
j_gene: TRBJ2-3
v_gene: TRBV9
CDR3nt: TGTGCCAGCAGGCCAGCGGGGGGCTCGGATACGCAGTATTTT
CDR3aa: CASRPAGGSDTQYF

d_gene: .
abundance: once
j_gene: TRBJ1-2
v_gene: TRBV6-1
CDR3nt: TGTGCCAGCAGGTCGTTGGGGGCCCCAAATGGCTACACCTTC
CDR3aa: CASRSLGAPNGYTF

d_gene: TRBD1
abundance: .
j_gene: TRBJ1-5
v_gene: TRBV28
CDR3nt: TGTGCCAGCAGTTATAGGGGGCCTAAGCCCCAGCATTTT
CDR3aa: CASSYRGPKPQHF

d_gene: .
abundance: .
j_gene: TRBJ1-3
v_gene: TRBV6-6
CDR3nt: TGTGCCAGCAGTTACACCAGCTCTGGAAACACCATATATTTT
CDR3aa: CASSYTSSGNTIYF

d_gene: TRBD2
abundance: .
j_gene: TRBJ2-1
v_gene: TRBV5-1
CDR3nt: TGCGCCAGCAGCATCGGGACTAGCGGGAGTTCGAATGAGCAGTTCTTC
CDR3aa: CASSIGTSGSSNEQFF

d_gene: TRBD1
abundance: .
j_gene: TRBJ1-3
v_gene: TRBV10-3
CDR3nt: TGTGCCATCCGGGACAGGGTAGACACCATATATTTT
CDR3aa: CAIRDRVDTIYF

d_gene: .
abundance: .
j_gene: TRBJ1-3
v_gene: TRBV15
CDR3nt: TGTGCCACCAGCGGGGCAACTGGAAACACCATATATTTT
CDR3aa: CATSGATGNTIYF

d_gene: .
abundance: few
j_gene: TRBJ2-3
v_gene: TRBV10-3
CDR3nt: TGTGCCATCAGTGAGTCCGGTCCAGGACAGTTGACCACAGATACGCAGTATTTT
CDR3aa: CAISESGPGQLTTDTQYF

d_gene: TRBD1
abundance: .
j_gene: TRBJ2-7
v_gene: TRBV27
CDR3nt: TGTGCCAGCAGTTTAGACAGGGGGCTATACGAGCAGTACTTC
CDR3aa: CASSLDRGLYEQYF

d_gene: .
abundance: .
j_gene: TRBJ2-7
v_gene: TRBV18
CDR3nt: TGTGCCAGCTCACAACGCAGGGTGAGCTCCTACGAGCAGTACTTC
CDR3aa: CASSQRRVSSYEQYF

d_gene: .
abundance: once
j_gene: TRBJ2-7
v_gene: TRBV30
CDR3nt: TGTGCCTGGAGTAGGGGCCTCTACGAGCAGTACTTC
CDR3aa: CAWSRGLYEQYF

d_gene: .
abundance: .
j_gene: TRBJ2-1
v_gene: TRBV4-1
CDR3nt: TGCGCCAGCAGCCAGTCCGGGAGCTCCTACAATGAGCAGTTCTTC
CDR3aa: CASSQSGSSYNEQFF

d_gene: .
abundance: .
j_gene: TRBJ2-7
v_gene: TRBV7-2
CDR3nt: TGTGCCAGCAGCAGGGGGAGCGAGCAGTACTTC
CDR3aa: CASSRGSEQYF

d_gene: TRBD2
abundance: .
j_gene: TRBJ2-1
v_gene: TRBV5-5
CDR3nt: TGTGCCAGCAGCTTGGCAGCGGGAGGGCCCTATGAGCAGTTCTTC
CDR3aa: CASSLAAGGPYEQFF

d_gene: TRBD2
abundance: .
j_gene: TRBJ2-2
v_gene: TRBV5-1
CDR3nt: TGCGCCAGCAGCGTTTTGGGAGGGCTCGACACCGGGGAGCTGTTTTTT
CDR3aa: CASSVLGGLDTGELFF

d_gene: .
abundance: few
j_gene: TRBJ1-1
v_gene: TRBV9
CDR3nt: TGTGCCAGCAGCGTAGCTGGGTTATCGGGGGACACTGAAGCTTTCTTT
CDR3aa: CASSVAGLSGDTEAFF

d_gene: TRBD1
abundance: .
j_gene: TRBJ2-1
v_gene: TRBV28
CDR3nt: TGTGCCAGCAGTAGTCTTGGGGACAGGGCAGAAAATGAGCAGTTCTTC
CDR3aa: CASSSLGDRAENEQFF

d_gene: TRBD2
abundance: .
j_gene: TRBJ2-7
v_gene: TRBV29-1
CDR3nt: TGCAGCGTAGCGGGGAGCTCCTACGAGCAGTACTTC
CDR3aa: CSVAGSSYEQYF

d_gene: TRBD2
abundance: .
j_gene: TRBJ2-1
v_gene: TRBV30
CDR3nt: TGTGCCTGGAGTCCGTACGTTGGACTAGCGGGAGGGCCGGATCGAAATGAGCAGTTCTTC
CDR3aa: CAWSPYVGLAGGPDRNEQFF